The 16 T cell receptor beta chains below all came from one sample that was sequenced in a study of shared clonotypes between healthy human individuals. Clones were sequenced by immunoSEQ multiplex PCR, and TCRdb holds only the in-frame ones, with some missing. Of 1,500,000 or so clones in the sample, less than 99% are singletons; the top ten hold over 0.3%. Sequenced input: naive CD4+ T cells sorted from blood. Subset given: CD45RA+ positively selected. These receptors originate from a man between 25 and 39 years old in good health.

V gene TRBV6-6 combines with J gene TRBJ2-7; the match to TRBD2 covers 9 bases. The germline gives CDR1 MNHNY, CDR2 SVGAGI (reference sequence). The CDR3 covers 15 residues. With V trimmed by 6 bases and J by 5 bases, 11 bases remained unmatched. The CDR3 reads CASRYTGTSRHEQYF. The CDR3 bases are TGTGCCAGCAGGTACACCGGGACTAGCCGCCACGAGCAGTACTTC.

The genes are TRBV10-3 and TRBJ2-7; 10 nucleotides agree with TRBD2. Unmatched junction bases numbered 4, after V lost 3 bases and J lost 5 bases. The CDR3 has 14 amino acids. Germline V gene lookup returns CDR1 ENHRY and CDR2 SYGVKD. The CDR3 DNA sequence: TGTGCCATCAGTGATACTAGCGGGGTTGACGAGCAGTACTTC. It specifies CAISDTSGVDEQYF.

The table lists this clone with a count of one. One junction end does not reproduce the germline sequence, and a read error may be involved. This chain links TRBV6-5 with TRBJ1-4, with 7 bases lining up with TRBD1. Looked up from germline, CDR1 is MNHEY and CDR2 is SVGAGI. This CDR3 is 14 amino acids long. This chain's CDR3 is CASSSSGQSDSRIF. CDR3 in DNA: TGTGCCAGCAGTTCCTCGGGACAGTCCGACAGTCGTATTTTT.

Note on this clone: The same CDR3 arises from other DNA sequences in this sample as well. The rearrangement uses TRBV15 and TRBJ2-7; perhaps TRBD1 as D (5 bases). Germline CDR1 LNHNV, CDR2 YYDKDF (reference sequence). Trimming took off 0 bases at V and 4 bases at J, with 7 bases between the two ends. The CDR3 runs to 13 residues. CDR3 sequence (DNA): TGTGCCACCAGCAGAGATAAGGGGTACGAGCAGTACTTC. Protein: CATSRDKGYEQYF. The full variable domain, completed using reference TRBV15 and TRBJ2-7, is DAMVIQNPRYQVTQFGKPVTLSCSQTLNHNVMYWYQQKSSQAPKLLFHYYDKDFNNEADTPDNFQSRRPNTSFCFLDIRSPGLGDTAMYLCATSRDKGYEQYFGPGTRLTVT.

Only one count was recorded for this clone. This sequence joins TRBV5-1 and TRBJ2-3; 8 bases map to TRBD1. The CDR3 covers 15 residues. J was trimmed by 4 bases and V by 4 bases; bases with no gene match: 8. Germline CDR1 is SGHRS and CDR2 is YFSETQ. As DNA, the CDR3 is TGCGCCAGCAGCATTGGACAGGGCGGCGCAGATACGCAGTATTTT. It codes for CASSIGQGGADTQYF. The full variable domain, with the rest looked up from reference TRBV5-1 and TRBJ2-3, is KAGVTQTPRYLIKTRGQQVTLSCSPISGHRSVSWYQQTPGQGLQFLFEYFSETQRNKGNFPGRFSGRQFSNSRSEMNVSTLELGDSALYLCASSIGQGGADTQYFGPGTRLTVL.

V and J are TRBV7-2 and TRBJ2-1, with 12 bases identical to TRBD2. Per the germline V gene, CDR1 is SGHTA and CDR2 is FQGNSA. With 5 bases clipped from V and 5 bases from J, the junction kept 10 bases outside the gene matches. The CDR3 covers 17 residues. CDR3 sequence (DNA): TGTGCCAGCAGCCCAAGACTAGCGGGAGAATATAACAATGAGCAGTTCTTC. This sequence encodes CASSPRLAGEYNNEQFF.

Remarks on this clone: Other DNA sequences within the sample encode an identical CDR3. DNA for the CDR3: TGTGCCAGCAGCCGGGATTCTAGCACAGATACGCAGTATTTT. Its protein is CASSRDSSTDTQYF. The chain employs TRBV2 and TRBJ2-3; TRBD2 is a possible D gene (5 bases). The CDR3 is 14 residues long. Germline assignment: CDR1 SNHLY and CDR2 FYNNEI. The V and J ends lost 6 bases and 0 bases respectively, with 10 bases between them.

The V call is TRBV10-3, the J call TRBJ2-2, with no clear D. V was trimmed by 6 bases and J by 1 base, leaving 9 bases between them. The CDR3 spans 14 residues. Germline lookup yields CDR1 ENHRY and CDR2 SYGVKD. This chain's CDR3 is CAISNWENTGELFF. Written as DNA, the CDR3 is TGTGCCATCAGCAATTGGGAGAACACCGGGGAGCTGTTTTTT.

CDR3 protein: CASSLRGRTYEQYF. In DNA form, the CDR3 reads TGTGCCAGCAGTTTGCGGGGGCGGACCTACGAGCAGTACTTC. The chain has TRBV27 and TRBJ2-7, with D maybe TRBD2 (7 bases). V was pared by 3 bases and J by 2 bases, with 11 bases between. This CDR3 has 14 residues. Per germline, CDR1 MNHEY and CDR2 SMNVEV (reference sequence).

The CDR3 is CASSQGTRDVGTDTQYF. The DNA for the CDR3 is TGTGCCAGCAGCCAAGGTACCAGGGATGTAGGAACAGATACGCAGTATTTT. The rearrangement joins TRBV4-2 to TRBJ2-3; perhaps TRBD1 as D (5 bases). Germline values: CDR1 LGHNA, CDR2 YNFKEQ. Trimming took 1 base from V and 3 from J, leaving 17 bases between them. CDR3 size: 17 residues.

V gene TRBV15 combines with J gene TRBJ2-7, with 7 bases identical to TRBD2. The V gene's germline CDR1 is LNHNV and CDR2 YYDKDF (reference sequence). Trimming cost V 3 bases and J 2 bases; bases outside gene matches: 10. CDR3 length: 16 amino acids. The CDR3 region is CATSSLLGGGTYEQYF. Here the CDR3 DNA reads TGTGCCACCAGCAGCCTTTTAGGCGGGGGAACCTACGAGCAGTACTTC.

This sequence joins TRBV4-1 and TRBJ1-5; D ambiguous. Germline V gives CDR1 MGHRA, CDR2 YSYEKL. The CDR3 runs to 13 residues. Deletions cut 1 base from V and 9 bases from J, with 10 bases between. CDR3 region: CASSQGSVRPQHF. In DNA, the CDR3 is TGCGCCAGCAGCCAAGGTTCAGTTCGGCCCCAGCATTTT.

The V call is TRBV5-1, the J call TRBJ1-3; D gene unclear. Trimming removed 0 bases at V and 1 base at J, with 11 bases between. CDR3 size: 16 residues. Germline V gives CDR1 SGHRS, CDR2 YFSETQ. This CDR3 reads CASSLDIGRSGNTIYF. In nucleotides, the CDR3 is TGCGCCAGCAGCTTGGATATAGGGCGTTCTGGAAACACCATATATTTT.

This chain uses TRBV20-1 with TRBJ2-5; D is unresolved. The V gene's germline CDR1 is DFQATT and CDR2 SNEGSKA (reference sequence). The CDR3 is 11 amino acids. V lost 1 base, J lost 5 bases, and 5 bases lay in between. CDR3 coding DNA: TGCAGTGCTAGAGCCTGGGAGACCCAGTACTTC. Protein: CSARAWETQYF.

V usage is TRBV7-2 and J usage is TRBJ2-7, with 9 bases identical to TRBD2. CDR1 and CDR2 (germline): SGHTA, FQGNSA. CDR3 length equals 14 residues. Trimming took 4 bases from V and 4 from J; bases not matched to a gene: 5. In DNA, the CDR3 is TGTGCCAGCAGCTATAAGACTAGCGGATACGAGCAGTACTTC. The encoded protein is CASSYKTSGYEQYF.

This clone has only one observation. The CDR3 DNA sequence: TGTGCCAGCAGCAGAAGACTAGCGGATTACAATGAGCAGTTCTTC. It specifies CASSRRLADYNEQFF. J is TRBJ2-1 and V is TRBV2, with 9 bases aligning to TRBD2. The J segment lost 4 bases and the V segment lost 6 bases, leaving 7 bases of the junction unmatched. The germline CDR1 and CDR2 sequences are SNHLY and FYNNEI. The CDR3 is 15 residues long.